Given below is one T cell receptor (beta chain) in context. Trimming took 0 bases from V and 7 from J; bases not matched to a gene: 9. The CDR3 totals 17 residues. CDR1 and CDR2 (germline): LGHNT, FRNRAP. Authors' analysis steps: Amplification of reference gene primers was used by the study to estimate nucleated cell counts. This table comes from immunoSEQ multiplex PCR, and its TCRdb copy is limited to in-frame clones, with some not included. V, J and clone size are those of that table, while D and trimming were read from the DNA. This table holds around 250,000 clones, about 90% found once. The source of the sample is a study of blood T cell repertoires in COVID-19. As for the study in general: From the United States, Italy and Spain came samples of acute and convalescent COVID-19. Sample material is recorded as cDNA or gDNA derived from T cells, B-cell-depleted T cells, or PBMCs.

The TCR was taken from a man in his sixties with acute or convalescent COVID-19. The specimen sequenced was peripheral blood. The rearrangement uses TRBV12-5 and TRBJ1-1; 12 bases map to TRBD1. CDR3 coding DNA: TGTGCTAGTGGTTTGGTACCGGGGGACAGGGGGCGGAATGAAGCTTTCTTT. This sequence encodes CASGLVPGDRGRNEAFF.